The clone carrying this T cell receptor beta chain was observed a few times. Its antigen is unidentified. One entry per CDR3 protein results from TCRdb running MiXCR on the reads. The sample includes about 350,000 distinct CDR3 sequences, roughly 34% of them seen just once. These data are taken from a study of T cell repertoires in cytomegalovirus infection. On the study more broadly: Based on public TCR beta signatures, there were indications of CMV infection and of a matching HLA type.

V shed 5 bases, J shed 5 bases, and the junction held 6 bases outside the gene matches. CDR3 size: 15 residues. The germline gives CDR1 SGHTA, CDR2 FQGNSA. This chain connects TRBV7-2 to TRBJ2-5; 12 bases align to TRBD2. Sequencing used cultured PBMCs, obtained from culture after CMV antigen stimulation. This receptor was taken from a human donor in good health (CMV status not recorded). Some clones in this sample may be carry-over from other donors' samples. In DNA, the CDR3 is TGTGCCAGCAGCCCCCGGCTAGCGGGAGGGGAGACCCAGTACTTC. Protein sequence: CASSPRLAGGETQYF.